This T cell receptor (beta chain) was observed in a study of regulatory T cells in long-lasting Graves disease. Arm-PCR of CDR3 regions with iRepertoire HTBI primers generated TCR beta libraries. TCRdb ran MiXCR on the multiplex PCR reads and lists one entry per CDR3 protein. This table holds 500,000 to 800,000 distinct CDR3 sequences, approximately 29% found once. Documented time point: persistent/refractory GD, antithyroid drugs over 5 years with positive TRAb. Making the TCR library involved RNA that had been extracted from PBMCs. The collection involved drawing roughly 10 milliliters of peripheral blood into EDTA tubes. This clonotype turned up a few times. With V trimmed by 0 bases and J by 2 bases, 7 bases remained unmatched. The germline CDR1 and CDR2 sequences are DFQATT and SNEGSKA (reference sequence). This CDR3 has 16 amino acids.

V gene TRBV20-1 combines with J gene TRBJ2-7; 10 bases are a match to TRBD2. The receptor was isolated from a female donor with Graves disease. The sequenced sample was peripheral blood mononuclear cells (PBMCs), obtained when the disease was refractory, from a patient treated with antithyroid drugs. The CDR3 DNA reads as TGCAGTGCTAGAGATCCTAGCGGGAGCTCCCCCTACGAGCAGTACTTC. Its translation is CSARDPSGSSPYEQYF.